This entry features one TCR beta chain sequence. The antigen is undetermined. The CDR3 loop spans 17 amino acids. CDR1 and CDR2 from the germline V gene are SGHRS and YFSETQ. J gave up 4 bases and V 0 bases, and 10 bases lay outside the gene matches. This sample is part of a study of beta chain features in type 1 diabetes. The study, taken as a whole, reports: Within the patient group, naive, central memory and Treg TCRB repertoires appeared more similar to each other than within healthy donors. TCRB CDR3s from Type 1 diabetes patients were moderately but significantly shorter in all four CD4+ subsets.

TCRB transcripts that were expressed got sequenced, as all of the isolated RNA had been reverse transcribed. Sequencing used immunoSEQ multiplex PCR; TCRdb keeps in-frame clones, though not all of them. The sample records about 42,000 clones, 50% being singletons. This TCR was sampled from a woman between 25 and 40 years old in good health. Sequenced material: stem cell memory CD4+ T cells from blood. The chain carries TRBV5-1 and TRBJ2-3; TRBD2 agrees at 8 bases. This chain's CDR3 is CASSLGLAGILADTQYF. DNA for the CDR3: TGCGCCAGCAGCTTGGGCCTAGCGGGTATACTCGCAGATACGCAGTATTTT. The variable domain in full, with the rest retrieved from reference TRBV5-1 and TRBJ2-3, is KAGVTQTPRYLIKTRGQQVTLSCSPISGHRSVSWYQQTPGQGLQFLFEYFSETQRNKGNFPGRFSGRQFSNSRSEMNVSTLELGDSALYLCASSLGLAGILADTQYFGPGTRLTVL.